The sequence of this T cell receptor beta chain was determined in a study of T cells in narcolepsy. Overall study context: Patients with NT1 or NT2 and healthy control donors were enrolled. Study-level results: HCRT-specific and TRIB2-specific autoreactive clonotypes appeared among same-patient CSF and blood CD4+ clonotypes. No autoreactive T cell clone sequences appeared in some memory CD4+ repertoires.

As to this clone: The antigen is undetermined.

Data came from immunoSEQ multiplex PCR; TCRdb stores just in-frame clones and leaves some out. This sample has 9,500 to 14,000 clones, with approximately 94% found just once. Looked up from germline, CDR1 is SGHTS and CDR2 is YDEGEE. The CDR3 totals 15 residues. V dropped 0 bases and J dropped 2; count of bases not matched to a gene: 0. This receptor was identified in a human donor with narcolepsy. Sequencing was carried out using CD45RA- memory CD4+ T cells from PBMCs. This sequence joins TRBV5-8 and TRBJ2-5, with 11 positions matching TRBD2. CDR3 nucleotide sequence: TGTGCCAGCAGCTTGGGACTAGCGGGGCAAGAGACCCAGTACTTC. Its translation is CASSLGLAGQETQYF.